The 19 T cell receptor beta chains listed next were all sequenced from one sample in a study of blood T cell repertoires in COVID-19. Data came from immunoSEQ multiplex PCR; TCRdb stores just in-frame clones and leaves some out. Of 200,000 to 300,000 clones listed, 85% to 90% are singletons. The specimen sequenced was peripheral blood. These receptor sequences come from a woman in her seventies with active or convalescent COVID-19.

This sequence joins TRBV3-1 (or the pseudogene TRBV3-2) and TRBJ2-3; possible D gene TRBD2, 6 bases. The V gene lost 1 base and the J gene lost 2 bases, with 10 bases spanning the gap. CDR1 LGHDT and CDR2 YNNKEL come from the germline V gene (reference sequence). The length of the CDR3 is 15 residues. For the CDR3, the DNA is TGTGCCAGCAGCCAAGGAGGGCGGGACACAGATACGCAGTATTTT. It codes for CASSQGGRDTDTQYF.

The J gene is TRBJ1-5, the V gene TRBV15; 8 bases line up with TRBD1. The ends lost 5 bases at V and 5 bases at J; junction bases unmatched: 5. This CDR3 spans 14 amino acids. Germline V gene lookup returns CDR1 LNHNV and CDR2 YYDKDF (reference sequence). CDR3 loop: CATSFRDRYQPQHF. The CDR3 bases are TGTGCCACCAGCTTCCGGGACAGGTATCAGCCCCAGCATTTT.

The V and J genes are TRBV7-9 and TRBJ1-2; the D gene is possibly TRBD1 (5 bases). The CDR3 has 14 amino acids. Germline CDR1 is SEHNR and CDR2 is FQNEAQ (reference sequence). V was pared by 2 bases and J by 3 bases, with 10 bases between. CDR3 region: CASSLPQGYYGYTF. The CDR3 DNA reads TGTGCCAGCAGCTTACCCCAGGGTTACTATGGCTACACCTTC.

Worth noting for this clone: Other DNA variants within this sample encode the same CDR3. The chain uses TRBV11-2 and TRBJ2-7, with D possibly TRBD1 on 5 matching bases. Germline CDR1 SGHAT, CDR2 FQNNGV. This CDR3 is built from 14 residues. The ends were cut back, 0 bases at V and 3 bases at J, with 9 bases in the middle. CDR3 DNA sequence: TGTGCCAGCAGCTTAGACAGGGTCCACTACGAGCAGTACTTC. Amino acids: CASSLDRVHYEQYF.

The chain uses TRBV2 and TRBJ2-5; 14 nucleotides align to TRBD2. Germline V gene data show CDR1 as SNHLY and CDR2 as FYNNEI. This CDR3 has 16 amino acids. Trimming removed 7 bases from V and 9 bases from J; junction bases left unmatched: 13. The CDR3 is CASKGTSGGPLLAQYF. In DNA, the CDR3 is TGTGCCAGCAAGGGGACTAGCGGGGGCCCCTTGTTGGCCCAGTACTTC.

The chain recombines TRBV7-9 with TRBJ1-1; possibly TRBD1 for D (6 bases). The CDR3 is 13 amino acids. Trimming removed 5 bases at V and 5 bases at J, with 12 bases between. The V gene's germline CDR1 is SEHNR and CDR2 FQNEAQ (reference sequence). The CDR3 DNA is TGTGCCAGCAGCAGCAGGGGAAGAACTGAAGCTTTCTTT. It codes for CASSSRGRTEAFF. The full variable domain, its missing parts supplied by reference TRBV7-9 and TRBJ1-1, is DTGVSQNPRHKITKRGQNVTFRCDPISEHNRLYWYRQTLGQGPEFLTYFQNEAQLEKSRLLSDRFSAERPKGSFSTLEIQRTEQGDSAMYLCASSSRGRTEAFFGQGTRLTVV.

The chain combines TRBV4-3 with TRBJ1-5; no reliable D call. V gave up 0 bases and J gave up 1 base, with 22 bases separating them. From germline, CDR1 is LGHNA and CDR2 YSLEER. The CDR3 extends over 20 amino acids. The CDR3 reads CASSQDFGGASYWSNQPQHF. The CDR3 coding sequence is TGCGCCAGCAGCCAAGATTTTGGAGGAGCCTCGTATTGGAGCAATCAGCCCCAGCATTTT.

The V gene is TRBV5-1, the J gene TRBJ1-1, with unresolved D. V shed 1 base and J shed 1 base, with 5 bases lying between them. The CDR3 has 13 residues. CDR1 is SGHRS and CDR2 is YFSETQ in the germline V gene. CDR3 DNA sequence: TGCGCCAGCAGCTTGATATCGAACACTGAAGCTTTCTTT. Amino acid sequence: CASSLISNTEAFF. Combining the CDR3 with reference TRBV5-1 and TRBJ1-1 gives the whole variable domain KAGVTQTPRYLIKTRGQQVTLSCSPISGHRSVSWYQQTPGQGLQFLFEYFSETQRNKGNFPGRFSGRQFSNSRSEMNVSTLELGDSALYLCASSLISNTEAFFGQGTRLTVV.

CDR3 sequence reads: CASSLGTSGGPSPTQYF. DNA of the CDR3: TGTGCCAGCAGCTTGGGGACTAGCGGGGGCCCGTCACCGACCCAGTACTTC. This chain links TRBV7-2 with TRBJ2-5; 14 nucleotides match TRBD2. The CDR3 loop spans 17 amino acids. V gave up 3 bases and J gave up 7 bases; unmatched junction bases: 10. Germline CDR1 reads SGHTA; CDR2 reads FQGNSA.

This chain connects TRBV21-1 to TRBJ2-7; TRBD2 is the table's D call, not checked against the DNA. TRBV21-1 represents a pseudogene. The CDR3 sequence is 15 residues long. The CDR3, as DNA: TGTGCCAGCAGCGCCTCCCGGGCTAAGGGGAGGGAGCAGTACTTC. Its protein product is CASSASRAKGREQYF.

This clone has a single count. The genes are TRBV21-1 and TRBJ2-4; TRBD1, the table's D call, was not compared with the DNA. TRBV21-1 is a pseudogene locus. CDR3 length: 20 residues. CDR3 in DNA: TGTGCCACCCCTGACAGGGGACTCCCTCAGTTACCTCTAGCCAAAAACATTCAGTACTTC. Translating it yields CATPDRGLPQLPLAKNIQYF.

V and J are TRBV6-5 and TRBJ1-3; tentative D call: TRBD1 (6 bases). The CDR3 covers 14 residues. V gave up 6 bases and J gave up 5 bases, with 14 bases separating them. Germline lookup yields CDR1 MNHEY and CDR2 SVGAGI. The CDR3 region has the DNA TGTGCCAGCAGACAGGACAGAAGTAGAAACACCATATATTTT. Translating it yields CASRQDRSRNTIYF.

The chain links TRBV7-8 to TRBJ2-3; TRBD1 matches 7 bases. There are 15 residues in the CDR3. CDR1 and CDR2 (germline): SGHVS, FQNEAQ. V gave up 2 bases and J gave up 0 bases; unmatched junction bases: 2. The CDR3 region has the DNA TGTGCCAGCAGCTTAACACAGGGGAGCACAGATACGCAGTATTTT. This codes for CASSLTQGSTDTQYF. The complete variable domain, with remaining parts taken from reference TRBV7-8 and TRBJ2-3, reads GAGVSQSPRYKVAKRGQDVALRCDPISGHVSLFWYQQALGQGPEFLTYFQNEAQLDKSGLPSDRFFAERPEGSVSTLKIQRTQQEDSAVYLCASSLTQGSTDTQYFGPGTRLTVL.

The chain's CDR3 is CASQSAGKSNSPLHF. The CDR3 DNA reads TGTGCCAGCCAAAGCGCCGGGAAATCTAATTCACCCCTCCACTTT. The chain carries TRBV18 and TRBJ1-6; no firm D call. The CDR3 sequence is 15 residues long. The germline CDR1 and CDR2 sequences are KGHSH and LQKENI. Between the trimmed V and J ends, which lost 8 bases and 6 bases, there was a span of 17 bases. Full variable domain (rest looked up from reference TRBV18 and TRBJ1-6): NAGVMQNPRHLVRRRGQEARLRCSPMKGHSHVYWYRQLPEEGLKFMVYLQKENIIDESGMPKERFSAEFPKEGPSILRIQQVVRGDSAAYFCASQSAGKSNSPLHFGNGTRLTVT.

The V gene is TRBV9, the J gene TRBJ1-1; D unclear. This CDR3 region has 13 residues. Germline V gene sequence: CDR1 SGDLS, CDR2 YYNGEE. V lost 1 base to trimming and J lost 1 base, with 5 bases between them. As DNA, the CDR3 is TGTGCCAGCAGCGTACATCCGAACACTGAAGCTTTCTTT. Translating gives CASSVHPNTEAFF.

This chain uses TRBV6-5 with TRBJ2-7, with 7 bases lining up with TRBD2. From germline, CDR1 is MNHEY and CDR2 SVGAGI. J lost 0 bases, V lost 5 bases, and 7 bases had no gene match. This CDR3 comprises 15 residues. CDR3 sequence reads: CASSPGGSSSYEQYF. CDR3 bases: TGTGCCAGCAGTCCGGGGGGTTCGAGCTCCTACGAGCAGTACTTC.

The chain carries TRBV29-1 and TRBJ1-1; D perhaps matches TRBD1 (5 bases). This CDR3 has 11 amino acids. V shed 6 bases and J shed 5 bases, with 10 bases lying between them. Looked up from germline, CDR1 is SQVTM and CDR2 is ANQGSEA. Here the CDR3 DNA reads TGCAGCGTGGGGCCCCCTACTGAAGCTTTCTTT. It encodes CSVGPPTEAFF.

CDR3 loop: CASSIMGQIPTHLGYTF. CDR3 in DNA: TGTGCCAGTAGTATCATGGGACAGATCCCCACACATTTGGGCTACACCTTC. The gene calls are TRBV19 and TRBJ1-2; 7 bases match TRBD1. V was clipped by 3 bases and J by 8 bases; unmatched bases: 18. This CDR3 has 17 amino acids. Per germline, CDR1 LNHDA and CDR2 SQIVND (reference sequence).

The gene calls are TRBV15 and TRBJ1-1; D might be TRBD1 (5 bases). Deletions cut 0 bases from V and 6 bases from J, with 14 bases between. CDR3 length equals 15 residues. Germline values: CDR1 LNHNV, CDR2 YYDKDF (reference sequence). DNA of the CDR3: TGTGCCACCAGCAGAGATTCGGGGGGAGGGGCTGAAGCTTTCTTT. Residues: CATSRDSGGGAEAFF.